This T cell receptor beta chain is from a study of T cells in Graves' hyperthyroidism and ophthalmopathy. V lost 5 bases to trimming and J lost 6 bases, with 8 bases between them. Germline V CDR1 and CDR2: LNHDA, SQIVND (reference sequence). The CDR3 totals 12 residues. Subjects aged 18 to 65 presented with newly diagnosed hyperthyroidism of less than 2 months' duration. Amplification yielded TCR beta CDR3 regions, with RNA transcripts as the source. First-round RT-PCR with HTBI primers amplified the TCR CDR3 region. In TCRdb, the multiplex PCR reads were re-called with MiXCR into one record per CDR3 protein. Of approximately 100,000 distinct CDR3 sequences listed, 40% to 50% were seen once; the top ten hold approximately 27%.

The rearrangement joins TRBV19 to TRBJ2-1; D gene ambiguous. The TCR originated in a man aged 40-55 years with Graves' hyperthyroidism. Sequenced material: blood. DNA of the CDR3: TGTGCCAGTAGTCCGATGGGCAATGAGCAGTTCTTC. Encoded protein: CASSPMGNEQFF.